A selection of T cell receptor beta chains follows, all from one sample in a study of T cell repertoires in cytomegalovirus infection. No cognate antigen is known for these TCRs. TCRdb re-called the reads through MiXCR, storing one row per CDR3 protein. The data show approximately 600,000 distinct CDR3 sequences, with around two fifths seen just once and 48% held by the top ten. The sequencing here drew on cultured PBMCs, taken from culture after CMV antigen stimulation. The origin of the receptors is a human donor in good health (CMV status not recorded). Some clones in this sample may be carry-over from other donors' samples. CDR3s include the opening cysteine and the closing phenylalanine or tryptophan. A D gene is named only where the DNA matches it firmly. Clone size is not always given. Where it is, it says once, few, many or a class for expanded clones.

>TRBV7-2|.|TRBJ1-4|.
CASSRDIATNEKLFF
TGTGCCAGCAGCCGCGATATTGCAACTAATGAAAAACTGTTTTTT
>TRBV19|.|TRBJ2-2|.
CASSILGGGELFF
TGTGCCAGTAGTATACTAGGCGGCGGGGAGCTGTTTTTT
>TRBV7-8|.|TRBJ2-2|few
CASSLIPEGITGELFF
TGTGCCAGCAGCTTAATCCCGGAGGGTATCACCGGGGAGCTGTTTTTT
>TRBV20-1|.|TRBJ1-1|.
CSAKEMNTEAFF
TGCAGTGCCAAGGAAATGAACACTGAAGCTTTCTTT
>TRBV2|.|TRBJ1-1|few
CASSEDPLGSRFTAFF
TGTGCCAGCAGTGAAGACCCCCTCGGCTCCCGCTTCACGGCTTTCTTT
>TRBV20-1|.|TRBJ2-2|few
CSAREGSGELFF
TGCAGTGCTAGAGAGGGGTCCGGGGAGCTGTTTTTT
>TRBV12-3/TRBV12-4|.|TRBJ2-3|few
CASSPSGGGDTQYF
TGTGCCAGCAGCCCCAGTGGTGGGGGAGATACGCAGTATTTT
>TRBV7-8|TRBD1|TRBJ1-6|few
CASSLNPQGDNSPLHF
TGTGCCAGCAGCTTAAACCCCCAGGGGGACAATTCACCCCTCCACTTT
>TRBV5-4|.|TRBJ2-1|few
CASSVRVTSNDKYNEQFF
TGTGCCAGCAGCGTCCGAGTTACAAGCAACGATAAATACAATGAGCAGTTCTTC
>TRBV2|.|TRBJ1-6|few
CASTFFQGSNSPLHF
TGTGCCAGCACCTTCTTCCAGGGTAGTAATTCACCCCTCCACTTT
>TRBV18|TRBD1|TRBJ1-1|.
CASSPPTGGGSIPNTEAFF
TGTGCCAGCTCACCCCCGACAGGGGGCGGCTCCATACCGAACACTGAAGCTTTCTTT
>TRBV20-1|TRBD2|TRBJ2-1|.
CSAYSGSDTYNEQFF
TGCAGTGCGTATAGCGGGAGCGATACCTACAATGAGCAGTTCTTC
>TRBV7-2|.|TRBJ1-2|.
CASNRRGGVGYTF
TGTGCCAGCAATAGACGGGGGGGGGTAGGCTACACCTTC
>TRBV7-8|.|TRBJ1-3|few
CASSPTGPSTPSGNTIYF
TGTGCCAGCAGCCCGACGGGGCCCTCCACACCCTCTGGAAACACCATATATTTT
>TRBV7-2|.|TRBJ1-1|many
CASSVGQRGEAFF
TGTGCCAGCAGTGTCGGCCAACGGGGGGAAGCTTTCTTT
>TRBV19|TRBD1|TRBJ1-5|.
CASSTRTGVAAFNQPQHF
TGTGCCAGTAGTACTCGGACAGGGGTGGCTGCGTTCAATCAGCCCCAGCATTTT
>TRBV4-1|TRBD1|TRBJ1-4|few
CASSPGQDKNEKLFF
TGCGCCAGCAGCCCCGGACAGGATAAAAATGAAAAACTGTTTTTT